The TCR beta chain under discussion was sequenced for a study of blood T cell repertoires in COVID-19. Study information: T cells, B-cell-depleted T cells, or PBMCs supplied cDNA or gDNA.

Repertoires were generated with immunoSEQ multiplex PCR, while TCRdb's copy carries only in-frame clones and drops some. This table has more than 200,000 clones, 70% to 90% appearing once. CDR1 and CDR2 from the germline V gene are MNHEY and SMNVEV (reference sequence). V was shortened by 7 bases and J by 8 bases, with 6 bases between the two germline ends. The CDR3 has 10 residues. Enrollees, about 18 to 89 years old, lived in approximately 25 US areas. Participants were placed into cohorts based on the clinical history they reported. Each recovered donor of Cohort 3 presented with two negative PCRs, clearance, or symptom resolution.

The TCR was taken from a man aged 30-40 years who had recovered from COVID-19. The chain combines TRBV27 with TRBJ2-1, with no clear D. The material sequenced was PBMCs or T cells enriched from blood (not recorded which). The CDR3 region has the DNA TGTGCCAGCATGTTCGATGAGCAGTTCTTC. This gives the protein CASMFDEQFF.